The clone carrying this T cell receptor (beta chain) was counted a few times. The V end lost 1 base, the J end lost 4 bases, and 7 bases lay between the germline ends. Germline V gene lookup returns CDR1 SGHAT and CDR2 FQDESV (reference sequence). The CDR3 extends over 14 amino acids. This sample was taken from a study of blood T cell repertoires in COVID-19. Study-level information: T cells, B-cell-depleted T cells, or PBMCs provided the cDNA or gDNA that served as material.

Per the study methods: Estimation of nucleated cell counts relied on the amplification of reference gene primers. This table comes from immunoSEQ multiplex PCR, and its TCRdb copy is limited to in-frame clones, with some not included. V and J calls and clone size are copied from that table; D and trimming were computed from the DNA. The table lists 70,000 or so clones, about four fifths of them singletons, with roughly 20% in the top ten. The source is a man between 65 and 85 years old with acute or convalescent COVID-19. Sequenced: peripheral blood. The chain has TRBV11-1 and TRBJ2-2, with D possibly being TRBD2 (6 bases). CDR3 in amino acids: CASSLGTTTGELFF. The CDR3 region has the DNA TGTGCCAGCAGCTTAGGGACTACCACCGGGGAGCTGTTTTTT. The full variable domain, with the rest looked up from reference TRBV11-1 and TRBJ2-2, is EAEVAQSPRYKITEKSQAVAFWCDPISGHATLYWYRQILGQGPELLVQFQDESVVDDSQLPKDRFSAERLKGVDSTLKIQPAELGDSAMYLCASSLGTTTGELFFGEGSRLTVL.